Listed below are T cell receptor beta chains from one sample, sequenced in a study of human T cells and chemical hapten exposure. In TCRdb, the RACE reads were re-called with MiXCR into one record per CDR3 protein. The table lists around 340,000 distinct CDR3 sequences, roughly 6.9% of them singletons, with around 8.2% in the top ten. Sample: whole blood, taken in connection with sensitization to the hapten diphenylcyclopropenone (DPC). These TCRs come from a woman between 18 and 30 years old with alopecia areata. Some clones in this sample may be carry-over from other donors' samples. Each CDR3 is given with its conserved first and last residue. The D gene is left open where the match is weak. Not all rows give a size; the values are once, few, many and, for expanded clones, a class.

V gene,D gene,J gene,clone size,CDR3 protein,CDR3 DNA
TRBV28,-,TRBJ2-7,many,CASNPQGPYEQYF,TGTGCCAGCAACCCTCAGGGGCCCTACGAGCAGTACTTC
TRBV20-1,-,TRBJ2-1,many,CSASPSYNEQFF,TGCAGTGCGTCCCCATCCTACAATGAGCAGTTCTTC
TRBV18,-,TRBJ2-4,-,CASSPRAEGKNIQYF,TGTGCCAGCTCCCCCCGGGCAGAGGGGAAAAACATTCAGTACTTC
TRBV7-3,TRBD1,TRBJ1-4,-,CASSPTGGAGEKLFF,TGTGCCAGCAGCCCCACAGGGGGCGCGGGGGAAAAACTGTTTTTT
TRBV12-3/TRBV12-4,-,TRBJ2-1,many,CASSFVRGWQFF,TGTGCCAGCAGTTTTGTCCGGGGTTGGCAGTTCTTC
TRBV6-5,TRBD2,TRBJ2-3,-,CASSTVIGGKRTDTQYF,TGTGCCAGCAGTACAGTCATCGGGGGGAAGCGCACAGATACGCAGTATTTT
TRBV24-1,-,TRBJ1-3,-,CATSDLAGINGNTIYF,TGTGCCACCAGTGATTTAGCAGGGATAAATGGAAACACCATATATTTT
TRBV7-3,-,TRBJ2-1,-,CASSPGRTPFF,TGTGCCAGCAGCCCGGGACGTACCCCGTTCTTC
TRBV18,-,TRBJ2-7,few,CASSPPVGPTNYEQYF,TGTGCCAGCTCACCCCCGGTCGGCCCTACCAATTACGAGCAGTACTTC
TRBV7-2,-,TRBJ2-3,many,CASSSLGTGTDTQYF,TGTGCCAGCAGCAGCTTAGGGACGGGCACAGATACGCAGTATTTT
TRBV20-1,TRBD1,TRBJ1-2,-,CSASPGQGGGYGYTF,TGCAGTGCTAGTCCTGGACAGGGCGGTGGCTATGGCTACACCTTC
TRBV7-9,-,TRBJ1-3,-,CASSLGTHSGNTIYF,TGTGCCAGCAGCTTAGGGACCCACTCTGGAAACACCATATATTTT
TRBV3-1,TRBD2,TRBJ2-1,many,CASSQDYHLTSGDYNEQFF,TGTGCCAGCAGCCAAGATTACCACCTAACTAGCGGGGACTACAATGAGCAGTTCTTC
TRBV2,-,TRBJ1-4,few,CASGGSNEKLFF,TGTGCCAGCGGAGGGTCTAATGAAAAACTGTTTTTT
TRBV28,TRBD1,TRBJ1-1,few,CASSRLGTGSTEAFF,TGTGCCAGCAGTAGACTAGGGACAGGGTCCACTGAAGCTTTCTTT
TRBV6-6,-,TRBJ1-5,many,CASSLAPGAGRQPQHF,TGTGCCAGCAGCCTCGCCCCGGGGGCAGGGAGGCAGCCCCAGCATTTT
TRBV7-9,-,TRBJ2-1,few,CASSLGASNEQFF,TGTGCCAGCAGCTTAGGTGCGTCCAATGAGCAGTTCTTC
TRBV7-2,-,TRBJ1-1,many,CASSHLTTGSTEAFF,TGTGCCAGCAGCCACCTCACTACAGGGTCCACTGAAGCTTTCTTT
TRBV5-1,TRBD1,TRBJ1-1,many,CASSLGTAAGGWTEAFF,TGCGCCAGCAGCTTGGGAACGGCGGCAGGGGGTTGGACTGAAGCTTTCTTT
TRBV7-6,-,TRBJ1-5,few,CASSFSTDKQPQHF,TGTGCCAGCAGCTTTAGTACAGATAAACAGCCCCAGCATTTT
TRBV2,-,TRBJ1-6,many,CASRDRASSYNSPLHF,TGTGCCAGCAGAGACCGGGCTAGCTCCTATAATTCACCCCTCCACTTT
TRBV7-9,-,TRBJ1-1,few,CASSPLLMNTEAFF,TGTGCCAGCAGCCCCCTCCTCATGAACACTGAAGCTTTCTTT
TRBV29-1,-,TRBJ2-3,few,CSVVRGFIDTQYF,TGCAGCGTTGTGAGGGGGTTTATAGATACGCAGTATTTT
TRBV5-1,TRBD2,TRBJ2-3,-,CASSLIRLAGCSTQYF,TGCGCCAGCAGCTTGATTCGACTAGCGGGGTGTAGTACGCAGTATTTT
TRBV10-3,TRBD2,TRBJ2-6,many,CATRGLAGLGANVLTF,TGTGCCACCCGCGGACTAGCGGGGCTGGGGGCCAACGTCCTGACTTTC
TRBV29-1,-,TRBJ1-1,few,CSVDRGPAYEAFF,TGCAGCGTTGACAGGGGCCCCGCCTATGAAGCTTTCTTT
TRBV6-5,TRBD2,TRBJ2-5,-,CASRPTSAGEETQYF,TGTGCCAGCAGACCAACTAGCGCGGGGGAAGAGACCCAGTACTTC
TRBV10-3,TRBD1,TRBJ1-2,few,CAISSGTGYGYTF,TGTGCCATCAGCTCCGGGACAGGCTATGGCTACACCTTC
TRBV27,-,TRBJ2-7,-,CASSLEPFRSSYEQYF,TGTGCCAGCAGCCTTGAGCCGTTCAGGAGCTCCTACGAGCAGTACTTC
TRBV5-1,-,TRBJ2-1,few,CASSLDSTYNEQFF,TGCGCCAGCAGCTTGGACTCGACCTACAATGAGCAGTTCTTC
TRBV12-3/TRBV12-4,-,TRBJ1-2,many,CASSTPRTVGGYTF,TGTGCCAGCAGTACACCCCGGACAGTAGGAGGCTACACCTTC
TRBV6-1,-,TRBJ2-3,many,CASSEDPHSGTRTDTQYF,TGTGCCAGCAGTGAAGATCCCCACTCGGGGACGCGGACAGATACGCAGTATTTT
TRBV29-1,-,TRBJ1-1,many,CSVGGVNTEAFF,TGCAGCGTTGGCGGGGTGAACACTGAAGCTTTCTTT
TRBV4-1,-,TRBJ2-1,few,CASSQVYNEQFF,TGCGCCAGCAGCCAGGTCTACAATGAGCAGTTCTTC
TRBV5-6,-,TRBJ1-3,-,CASSLMNRLGNTIYF,TGTGCCAGCAGCTTGATGAACAGATTAGGAAACACCATATATTTT
TRBV12-3/TRBV12-4,-,TRBJ1-6,-,CASSFEDYNSPLHF,TGTGCCAGCAGTTTCGAGGACTATAATTCACCCCTCCACTTT
TRBV20-1,-,TRBJ2-5,-,CSARTGEGAETQYF,TGCAGTGCTAGGACAGGGGAGGGCGCCGAGACCCAGTACTTC
TRBV3-1,-,TRBJ1-1,many,CASSPEQGLTEAFF,TGTGCCAGCAGCCCGGAACAGGGTCTCACTGAAGCTTTCTTT
TRBV12-3/TRBV12-4,-,TRBJ2-3,many,CASTKTDTQYF,TGTGCCAGCACTAAGACAGATACGCAGTATTTT
TRBV4-3,-,TRBJ1-4,few,CASSRDPTGPHEKLFF,TGCGCCAGCAGCCGAGACCCGACAGGCCCGCATGAAAAACTGTTTTTT
TRBV5-1,-,TRBJ2-7,many,CASSVDSPAREQYF,TGCGCCAGCAGCGTGGACAGTCCGGCCCGCGAGCAGTACTTC
TRBV20-1,TRBD2,TRBJ2-7,few,CSAREGTSSHYEQYF,TGCAGTGCTAGAGAAGGGACTAGCAGCCACTACGAGCAGTACTTC
TRBV29-1,-,TRBJ1-2,many,CSVEGTHVSGYTF,TGCAGCGTTGAAGGTACACACGTTAGTGGCTACACCTTC
TRBV12-3/TRBV12-4,TRBD2,TRBJ2-4,few,CASRGGLAGETAKNIQYF,TGTGCCAGCAGAGGGGGACTAGCGGGGGAGACAGCCAAAAACATTCAGTACTTC
TRBV20-1,TRBD2,TRBJ2-5,many,CSADSPGGWEETQYF,TGCAGTGCTGACTCCCCGGGAGGCTGGGAAGAGACCCAGTACTTC
TRBV7-9,TRBD1,TRBJ1-1,-,CASSSPDRGNTEAFF,TGTGCCAGCAGCTCGCCCGACAGGGGGAACACTGAAGCTTTCTTT
TRBV7-2,-,TRBJ2-3,many,CASSLLGPRADTQYF,TGTGCCAGCAGCTTATTAGGCCCCCGGGCGGATACGCAGTATTTT
TRBV7-9,-,TRBJ1-1,many,CASSFQQGSAFF,TGTGCCAGCAGCTTTCAACAGGGATCGGCTTTCTTT
TRBV12-3/TRBV12-4,-,TRBJ2-7,few,CASGRNYEQYF,TGTGCCAGCGGACGGAACTACGAGCAGTACTTC
TRBV18,TRBD1,TRBJ1-5,few,CASSPDRGWPQHF,TGTGCCAGCTCACCGGACAGGGGATGGCCCCAGCATTTT
TRBV14,-,TRBJ2-1,-,CASSQDMNGLYEQFF,TGTGCCAGCAGCCAAGATATGAACGGATTGTATGAGCAGTTCTTC
TRBV18,-,TRBJ2-3,-,CASSPGGPSLGDTQYF,TGTGCCAGCTCACCAGGAGGGCCTAGTCTGGGAGATACGCAGTATTTT
TRBV18,-,TRBJ2-1,-,CASSSRGSYNEQFF,TGTGCCAGCTCGAGCAGGGGCTCCTACAATGAGCAGTTCTTC
TRBV12-3/TRBV12-4,-,TRBJ2-1,-,CASTDALGNEQFF,TGTGCCAGCACCGACGCCTTAGGGAATGAGCAGTTCTTC
TRBV7-2,-,TRBJ2-5,many,CASSLTTGFQETQYF,TGTGCCAGCAGCTTAACTACAGGGTTCCAAGAGACCCAGTACTTC